A single count supports the clone carrying this T cell receptor (beta chain). TCRdb processed the 5' RACE reads anew with MiXCR; each CDR3 protein has one entry. Seen here are about 22,000 distinct CDR3 sequences, roughly 5% observed once, and the top ten hold around 19%. The entry originates in a study of T cells after yellow fever vaccination. Study-wide results and limits: Some clonotypes were seen in both the CD4 and the CD8 compartments. These made up a small share and likely arose from convergent recombination. High-abundance clonotypes from the bulk population could contaminate FACS-sorted repertoires.

The V gene's germline CDR1 is LGHDT and CDR2 YNNKEL (reference sequence). The CDR3 runs to 16 residues. V was clipped by 11 bases and J by 5 bases; unmatched bases: 19. The chain uses TRBV3-1 and TRBJ2-5; 8 bases align to TRBD2. This TCR was recovered from a man aged 18 to 29 who received the YFV17D yellow fever vaccine. The starting material was PBMCs, either bulk or a sorted T-cell subset (CD4+, CD8+, memory, or dextramer-sorted; not recorded which), obtained roughly seven weeks after the first yellow fever vaccination. This CDR3 reads CASSGTRSSLGETQYF. The CDR3 region has the DNA TGTGCCTCCTCCGGGACTAGGAGCTCCTTGGGGGAGACCCAGTACTTC.